This T cell receptor beta chain appears in the sequencing data of a study of shared clonotypes between healthy human individuals. The CDR3 runs 14 residues. Per the germline V gene, CDR1 is MGHDK and CDR2 is SYGVNS. The V end was cut by 7 bases, the J end by 6 bases, with 18 bases between. To note about this clone: No antigen is known for it.

Notes on the study in general: Non-shared clonotypes showed lower generation probabilities than clonotypes common to all four donors. Depth of sequencing was expected to influence donor clonotype sharing. Few donors restricted represented genetic and exposure-history diversity.

The naive CD8 subset, CD45RO-negative cells positively selected for CCR7, excluded terminally differentiated effector memory CD45RA+ cells. Generated by immunoSEQ multiplex PCR, the TCRdb table keeps only in-frame clones and is missing some. The sample yields around 2,000,000 clones, roughly 91% seen once. This clonotype originated in a young man in good health. Some clones in this sample may be carry-over from other donors' samples. The material sequenced was naive CD8+ T cells from PBMCs. The chain has TRBV25-1 and TRBJ1-1; TRBD1 might be the D (6 bases). The CDR3 DNA is TGTGCCAGCAACATCGGGGGGGCTGCCGCTGAAGCTTTCTTT. Protein product: CASNIGGAAAEAFF.